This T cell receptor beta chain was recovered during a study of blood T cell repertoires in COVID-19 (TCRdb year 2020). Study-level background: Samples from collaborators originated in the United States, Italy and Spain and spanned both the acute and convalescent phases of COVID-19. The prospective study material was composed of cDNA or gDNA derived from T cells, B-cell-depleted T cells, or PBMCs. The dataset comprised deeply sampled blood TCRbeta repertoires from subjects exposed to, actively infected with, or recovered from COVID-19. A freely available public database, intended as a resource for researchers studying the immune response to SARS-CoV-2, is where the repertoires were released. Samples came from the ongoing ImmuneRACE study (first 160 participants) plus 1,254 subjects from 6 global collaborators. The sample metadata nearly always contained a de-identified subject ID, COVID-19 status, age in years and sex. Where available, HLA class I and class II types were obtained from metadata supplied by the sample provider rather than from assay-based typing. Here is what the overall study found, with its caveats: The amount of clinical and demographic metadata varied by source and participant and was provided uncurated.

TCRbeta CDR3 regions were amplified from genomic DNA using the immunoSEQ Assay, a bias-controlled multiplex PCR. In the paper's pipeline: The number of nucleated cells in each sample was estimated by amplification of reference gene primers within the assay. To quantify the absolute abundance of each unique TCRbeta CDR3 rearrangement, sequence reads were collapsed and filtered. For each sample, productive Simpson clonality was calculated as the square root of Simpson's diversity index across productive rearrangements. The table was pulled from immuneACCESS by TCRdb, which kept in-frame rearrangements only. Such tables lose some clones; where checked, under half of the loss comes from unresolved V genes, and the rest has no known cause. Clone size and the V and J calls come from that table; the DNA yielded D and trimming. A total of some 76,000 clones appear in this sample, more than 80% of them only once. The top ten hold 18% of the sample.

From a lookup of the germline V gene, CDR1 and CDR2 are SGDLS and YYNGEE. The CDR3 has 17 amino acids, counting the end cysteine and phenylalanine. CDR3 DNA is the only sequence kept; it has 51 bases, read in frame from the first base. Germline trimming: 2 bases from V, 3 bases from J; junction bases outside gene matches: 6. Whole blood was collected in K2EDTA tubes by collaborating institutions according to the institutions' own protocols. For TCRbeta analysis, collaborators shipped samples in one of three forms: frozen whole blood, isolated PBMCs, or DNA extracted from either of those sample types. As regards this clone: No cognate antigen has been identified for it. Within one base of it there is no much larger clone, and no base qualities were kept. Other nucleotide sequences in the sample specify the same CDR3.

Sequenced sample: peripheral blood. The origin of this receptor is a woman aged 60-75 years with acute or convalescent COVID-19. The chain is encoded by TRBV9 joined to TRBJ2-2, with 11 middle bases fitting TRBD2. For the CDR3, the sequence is CASSVIAGGPDTGELFF. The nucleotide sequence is TGTGCCAGCAGCGTCATAGCGGGGGGGCCGGACACCGGGGAGCTGTTTTTT.